The 19 T cell receptor beta chains below were found in one sample sequenced in a study of T-cell memory formation after mild COVID-19. One entry per CDR3 protein results from TCRdb running MiXCR on the 5' RACE reads. Here the sample spans a few hundred thousand distinct CDR3 sequences, over 9.5% being singletons. Input material: PBMCs or a T cell subset sorted from them (not recorded which). Source of these receptors: a man aged 18 to 35 who had mild COVID-19 (a few samples of this study predate the infection). Cell type and time point are not known.

This clonotype was seen once. The rearrangement uses TRBV7-2 and TRBJ1-1; TRBD1 matches at 9 bases. V lost 6 bases to trimming and J lost 4 bases; unmatched junction nucleotides: 12. Germline V gene data show CDR1 as SGHTA and CDR2 as FQGNSA. The CDR3 loop spans 16 amino acids. The CDR3 is CASRDWTGTGITEAFF. DNA of the CDR3: TGTGCCAGCAGAGACTGGACCGGGACAGGGATCACTGAAGCTTTCTTT.

The chain combines TRBV7-9 with TRBJ2-5; D unclear. V lost 4 bases, J lost 2 bases, and 11 bases lay in between. In germline, CDR1 is SEHNR, CDR2 FQNEAQ (reference sequence). The CDR3 totals 14 residues. The CDR3, as DNA: TGTGCCAGCAGCTCGAACGACTGGCAAGAGACCCAGTACTTC. Protein: CASSSNDWQETQYF. The full variable domain, its missing parts supplied by reference TRBV7-9 and TRBJ2-5, is DTGVSQNPRHKITKRGQNVTFRCDPISEHNRLYWYRQTLGQGPEFLTYFQNEAQLEKSRLLSDRFSAERPKGSFSTLEIQRTEQGDSAMYLCASSSNDWQETQYFGPGTRLLVL.

This clonotype has at least ten counts. The V call is TRBV7-2, the J call TRBJ2-7; D might be TRBD2 (5 bases). CDR1 and CDR2 (germline): SGHTA, FQGNSA. V lost 3 bases and J lost 4, with 10 bases in between. The CDR3 is 13 residues long. CDR3 in DNA: TGTGCCAGCAGCTTTTCTGGCGGGTACGAGCAGTACGTC. Encoded protein: CASSFSGGYEQYV.

The V and J genes are TRBV13 and TRBJ2-1; 9 bases map to TRBD2. J was trimmed by 1 base and V by 3 bases; bases with no gene match: 4. Per germline, CDR1 PRHDT and CDR2 FYEKMQ (reference sequence). The CDR3 runs 16 residues. CDR3 protein: CASSFLTSGSYNEQFF. In DNA, the CDR3 is TGTGCCAGCAGCTTTCTTACTAGCGGGTCCTACAATGAGCAGTTCTTC.

V gene TRBV5-1 combines with J gene TRBJ2-7; D gene uncertain. Germline V gene data show CDR1 as SGHRS and CDR2 as YFSETQ. The CDR3 sequence is 15 residues long. Between the trimmed V and J ends, which lost 0 bases and 1 base, there was a span of 11 bases. The DNA for the CDR3 is TGCGCCAGCAGCTTGGCCCCAGGATTATCCTACGAGCAGTACTTC. Translating gives CASSLAPGLSYEQYF.

The sample holds a few counts of this clonotype. The rearrangement links TRBV7-2 to TRBJ2-6; unclear D gene. Per the germline V gene, CDR1 is SGHTA and CDR2 is FQGNSA. This CDR3 spans 17 amino acids. V was pared by 1 base and J by 0 bases, with 10 bases between. The CDR3 sequence is CASSLVASRSGANVLTF. The CDR3 nucleotides read TGTGCCAGCAGCTTAGTAGCCAGCCGCTCTGGGGCCAACGTCCTGACTTTC.

The chain uses TRBV4-2 and TRBJ2-5; D possibly corresponds to TRBD2 (5 bases). Germline-derived CDR1 and CDR2 are LGHNA and YNFKEQ. Trimming left V 1 base short and J 5 bases short, with 14 bases between. The CDR3 sequence is 15 residues long. The CDR3 bases are TGTGCCAGCAGCCAAGGGGAGCACGTCCGGGAGACCCAGTACTTC. It encodes CASSQGEHVRETQYF.

This clonotype has ten or more counts. The chain links TRBV7-9 to TRBJ2-3; the match to TRBD2 covers 7 bases. The ends lost 3 bases at V and 5 bases at J; junction bases unmatched: 2. Germline loops: CDR1 SEHNR, CDR2 FQNEAQ (reference sequence). The length of the CDR3 is 13 residues. The CDR3 DNA reads as TGTGCCAGCAGCTTCGGGGGGAGAGATACGCAGTATTTT. Translation: CASSFGGRDTQYF.

The CDR3 here is CASSSRDSSSYEQFF. The CDR3 nucleotides read TGTGCCAGTAGTAGTAGGGACTCCTCTTCCTACGAGCAGTTCTTC. V gene TRBV19 combines with J gene TRBJ2-7; D is perhaps TRBD2 (6 bases). The J call may be in error: the DNA end matches TRBJ2-1 better. The germline gives CDR1 LNHDA, CDR2 SQIVND (reference sequence). The CDR3 spans 15 residues.

This clonotype was seen only a few times. The V and J genes are TRBV6-2 or TRBV6-3 and TRBJ1-2; D perhaps matches TRBD1 (6 bases). This CDR3 contains 14 residues. The V gene's germline CDR1 is MNHEY and CDR2 SVGEGT. Trimming removed 5 bases at V and 6 bases at J, with 16 bases between. CDR3 DNA: TGTGCCAGCAGTGACAGGACCGAAACCCATGGCTACACCTTC. Translating it yields CASSDRTETHGYTF.

The chain couples TRBV18 to TRBJ1-1; no clear D gene. Deletions cut 3 bases from V and 8 bases from J, with 7 bases between. Germline V gene sequence: CDR1 KGHSH, CDR2 LQKENI. The CDR3 contains 11 residues. CDR3 protein: CASSPQTEAFF. The CDR3 DNA sequence: TGTGCCAGCTCACCGCAAACGGAAGCTTTCTTT.

The genes are TRBV7-9 and TRBJ1-1, with 7 bases identical to TRBD1. The J segment lost 2 bases and the V segment lost 2 bases, leaving 5 bases of the junction unmatched. CDR3 length equals 15 residues. Germline V CDR1 and CDR2: SEHNR, FQNEAQ (reference sequence). DNA of the CDR3: TGTGCCAGCAGCTTATCTCTAGGGGGCAACACTGAAGCTTTCTTT. The encoded protein is CASSLSLGGNTEAFF.

The chain is built from TRBV7-6 and TRBJ1-4; 8 nucleotides align to TRBD1. This CDR3 comprises 13 residues. V lost 3 bases and J lost 7; bases outside the gene matches: 1. From germline, CDR1 is SGHVS and CDR2 FNYEAQ. CDR3 in DNA: TGTGCCAGCAGCTTCGGACAGGGTGAAAAACTGTTTTTT. Its protein product is CASSFGQGEKLFF.

This clonotype was counted at least ten times. The chain joins TRBV7-2 to TRBJ2-3; D tentatively fits TRBD1 or TRBD2 (7 bases each). The length of the CDR3 is 19 residues. Per germline, CDR1 SGHTA and CDR2 FQGNSA. The V end lost 2 bases, the J end lost 2 bases, and 23 bases lay between the germline ends. CDR3 sequence (DNA): TGTGCCAGCAGCTTAAGGTCCCGGGGGAGGGGGCGTTTCACAGATACGCAGTATTTT. It encodes CASSLRSRGRGRFTDTQYF.

This clonotype has a handful of counts. This chain connects TRBV6-2 or TRBV6-3 to TRBJ2-5; 7 bases agree with TRBD2. This CDR3 is 16 amino acids long. The germline CDR1 and CDR2 sequences are MNHEY and SVGEGT. V shed 2 bases and J 0 bases; nucleotides not matched to a gene: 6. Here the CDR3 DNA reads TGTGCCAGCAGTTACCTAGCGGACCCGTACCAAGAGACCCAGTACTTC. It codes for CASSYLADPYQETQYF.

This clonotype was counted at least ten times. The chain couples TRBV2 to TRBJ2-7; possible D gene TRBD1, 6 bases. Germline CDR1 SNHLY, CDR2 FYNNEI. Trimming stripped 7 bases from V and 0 bases from J, with 19 bases between. This CDR3 comprises 16 residues. In DNA, the CDR3 is TGTGCCAGCACCTTCGGGCAGGGGACGAGCTCCTACGAGCAGTACTTC. Its protein product is CASTFGQGTSSYEQYF.

V is TRBV9 and J is TRBJ2-3, with D unresolved. Trimming removed 0 bases at V and 0 bases at J, with 5 bases between. This CDR3 is built from 14 residues. The germline V gene encodes CDR1 SGDLS and CDR2 YYNGEE. In DNA form, the CDR3 reads TGTGCCAGCAGCGTAGGAAGAAGCACAGATACGCAGTATTTT. Encoded protein: CASSVGRSTDTQYF.

This clonotype was counted at least ten times. The V call is TRBV5-1, the J call TRBJ2-1; maybe TRBD1 (5 bases). This CDR3 is built from 12 residues. Trimming left V 3 bases short and J 7 bases short, with 8 bases between. CDR1 and CDR2 from the germline V gene are SGHRS and YFSETQ. CDR3 loop: CASSWGSNEQFF. The CDR3 bases are TGCGCCAGCAGCTGGGGCTCTAATGAGCAGTTCTTC.

This clonotype was counted ten times or more. This rearrangement joins TRBV10-3 to TRBJ1-1; weak D call: TRBD1 (6 bases). V was cut by 0 bases and J by 0 bases, with 11 bases left in between. This CDR3 contains 16 residues. Germline V gives CDR1 ENHRY, CDR2 SYGVKD. The CDR3 DNA follows: TGTGCCATCAGTGAGTCCAGGACAGCGATGAACACTGAAGCTTTCTTT. It codes for CAISESRTAMNTEAFF.